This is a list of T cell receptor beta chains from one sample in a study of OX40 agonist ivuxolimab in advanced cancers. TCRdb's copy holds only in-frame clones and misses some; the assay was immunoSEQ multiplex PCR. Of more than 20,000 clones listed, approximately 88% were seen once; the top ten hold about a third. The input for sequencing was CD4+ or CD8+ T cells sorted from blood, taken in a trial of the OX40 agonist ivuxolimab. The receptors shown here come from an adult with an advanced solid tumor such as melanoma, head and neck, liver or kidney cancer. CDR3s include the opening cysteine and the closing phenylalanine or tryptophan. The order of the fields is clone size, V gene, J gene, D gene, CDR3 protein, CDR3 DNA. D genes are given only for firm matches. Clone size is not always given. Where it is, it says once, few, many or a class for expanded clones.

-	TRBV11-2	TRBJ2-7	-	CASSLRDYEQYF	TGTGCCAGCAGCTTACGAGATTACGAGCAGTACTTC
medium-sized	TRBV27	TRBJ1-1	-	CASSPRTANTEAFF	TGTGCCAGCTCCCCCAGGACAGCGAACACTGAAGCTTTCTTT
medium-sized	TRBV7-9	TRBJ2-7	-	CASSLTNKAYEQYF	TGTGCCAGCAGCTTAACTAACAAAGCCTACGAGCAGTACTTC
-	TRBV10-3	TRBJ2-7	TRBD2	CAISDSAGLADYEQYF	TGTGCCATCAGTGATTCCGCGGGACTAGCGGACTACGAGCAGTACTTC
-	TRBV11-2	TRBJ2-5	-	CASSPPGLQETQYF	TGTGCCAGCAGCCCGCCGGGGCTCCAAGAGACCCAGTACTTC
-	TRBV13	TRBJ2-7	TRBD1	CATSLQGSLDEQYF	TGTGCCACTTCGTTACAGGGGTCCCTCGACGAGCAGTACTTC
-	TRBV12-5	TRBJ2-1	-	CASGLLTSYNEQFF	TGTGCTAGTGGTCTACTTACATCCTACAATGAGCAGTTCTTC
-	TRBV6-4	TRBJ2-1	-	CASSDSARNEQFF	TGTGCCAGCAGTGACTCTGCGAGGAATGAGCAGTTCTTC
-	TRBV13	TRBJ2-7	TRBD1	CASSPETGREQYF	TGTGCCAGCAGCCCAGAGACAGGGCGAGAGCAGTACTTC
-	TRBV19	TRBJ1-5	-	CASSAPDTMTYSNQPQHF	TGTGCCAGTAGTGCCCCGGACACGATGACCTATAGCAATCAGCCCCAGCATTTT
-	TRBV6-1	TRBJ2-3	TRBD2	CASLGREADTQYF	TGTGCCAGCCTTGGGCGGGAGGCAGATACGCAGTATTTT
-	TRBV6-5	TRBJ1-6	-	CASSPGKNSPLHF	TGTGCCAGCAGCCCAGGAAAGAATTCACCCCTCCACTTT
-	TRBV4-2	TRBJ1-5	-	CASSQGGGYSNQPQHF	TGTGCCAGCAGCCAAGGAGGCGGGTATAGCAATCAGCCCCAGCATTTT
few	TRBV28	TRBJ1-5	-	CASMVQGGQPQHF	TGTGCCAGCATGGTACAGGGAGGCCAGCCCCAGCATTTT
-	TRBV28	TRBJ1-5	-	CASSLPGGEHANQPQHF	TGTGCCAGCAGTCTCCCGGGGGGGGAACACGCCAATCAGCCCCAGCATTTT
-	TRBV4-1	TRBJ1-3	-	CASSQAQSSGNTIYF	TGCGCCAGCAGCCAAGCCCAGAGCTCTGGAAACACCATATATTTT
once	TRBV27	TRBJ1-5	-	CASSLKSGAAQPQHF	TGTGCCAGCAGTTTAAAGTCCGGGGCAGCTCAGCCCCAGCATTTT
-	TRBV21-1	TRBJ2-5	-	CASSSHWGTAEETQYF	TGTGCCAGCTCATCACATTGGGGGACAGCAGAAGAGACCCAGTACTTC
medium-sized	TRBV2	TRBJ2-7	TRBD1	CASSETGDEQYF	TGTGCCAGCAGCGAAACAGGGGACGAGCAGTACTTC
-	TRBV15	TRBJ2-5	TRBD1	CATSSESGQGWETQYF	TGTGCCACCAGCAGTGAATCGGGACAGGGTTGGGAGACCCAGTACTTC
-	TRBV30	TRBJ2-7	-	CAWSGSSPYEQYF	TGTGCCTGGAGTGGGAGCAGCCCCTACGAGCAGTACTTC
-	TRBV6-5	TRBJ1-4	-	CASSSLTGRGEKLFF	TGTGCCAGCAGTTCCCTCACAGGGAGAGGTGAAAAACTGTTTTTT
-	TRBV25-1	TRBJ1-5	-	CASSDRGGNQPQHF	TGTGCCAGCAGTGACAGGGGAGGCAATCAGCCCCAGCATTTT
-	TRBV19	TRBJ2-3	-	CASSTLASDTQYF	TGTGCCAGTAGTACCCTCGCTAGTGATACGCAGTATTTT
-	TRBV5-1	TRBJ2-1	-	CASTEWGKGNEQFF	TGCGCCAGCACCGAGTGGGGGAAGGGAAATGAGCAGTTCTTC
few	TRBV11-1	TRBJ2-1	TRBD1	CASSFHTGESYNEQFF	TGTGCCAGCAGTTTTCATACAGGGGAGTCCTACAATGAGCAGTTCTTC
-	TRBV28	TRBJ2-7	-	CASRRAGIIHEQYF	TGTGCTTCCAGGCGGGCAGGGATAATCCACGAGCAGTACTTC
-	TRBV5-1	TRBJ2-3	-	CASSPEQISTDTQYF	TGCGCCAGCAGCCCGGAGCAGATAAGCACAGATACGCAGTATTTT
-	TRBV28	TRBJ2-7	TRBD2	CASSPWGGSSYEQYF	TGTGCCAGCAGCCCATGGGGCGGGAGCTCCTACGAGCAGTACTTC
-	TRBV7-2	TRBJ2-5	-	CASSLVLETQYF	TGTGCCAGCAGCTTAGTGTTGGAGACCCAGTACTTC
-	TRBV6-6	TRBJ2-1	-	CASSRDRSSYNEQFF	TGTGCCAGCAGTCGCGACAGGAGCTCCTACAATGAGCAGTTCTTC
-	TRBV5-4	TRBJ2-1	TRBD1	CASSLGTAWGNEQFF	TGTGCCAGCAGCCTGGGGACAGCATGGGGTAATGAGCAGTTCTTC
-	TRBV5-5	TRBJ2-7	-	CASNRDTDYEQYF	TGTGCCAGCAACCGGGACACCGACTACGAGCAGTACTTC
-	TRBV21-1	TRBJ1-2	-	CASSWDRRFPNYGYTF	TGTGCCAGCAGCTGGGACAGAAGATTTCCTAACTATGGCTACACCTTC
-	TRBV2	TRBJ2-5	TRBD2	CASSDTSARETQYF	TGTGCCAGCAGTGATACTAGCGCAAGAGAGACCCAGTACTTC
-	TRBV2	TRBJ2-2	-	CASLGVAGELFF	TGTGCCAGCTTAGGGGTGGCCGGGGAGCTGTTTTTT
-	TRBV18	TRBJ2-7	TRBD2	CASSPRSQAQDLAGIYEQYF	TGTGCCAGCTCACCACGTTCGCAAGCCCAGGACCTAGCGGGAATCTACGAGCAGTACTTC
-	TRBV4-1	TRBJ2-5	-	CASSQDRQALQETQYF	TGCGCCAGCAGCCAAGATCGGCAAGCATTACAAGAGACCCAGTACTTC
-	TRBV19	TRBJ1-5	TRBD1	CASSAGTGGYQPQHF	TGTGCCAGTAGTGCCGGGACAGGGGGCTATCAGCCCCAGCATTTT
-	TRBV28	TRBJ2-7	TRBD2	CASSLWLAGAPTLSYEQYF	TGTGCCAGCAGCCTATGGCTAGCGGGAGCCCCTACCCTTTCCTACGAGCAGTACTTC